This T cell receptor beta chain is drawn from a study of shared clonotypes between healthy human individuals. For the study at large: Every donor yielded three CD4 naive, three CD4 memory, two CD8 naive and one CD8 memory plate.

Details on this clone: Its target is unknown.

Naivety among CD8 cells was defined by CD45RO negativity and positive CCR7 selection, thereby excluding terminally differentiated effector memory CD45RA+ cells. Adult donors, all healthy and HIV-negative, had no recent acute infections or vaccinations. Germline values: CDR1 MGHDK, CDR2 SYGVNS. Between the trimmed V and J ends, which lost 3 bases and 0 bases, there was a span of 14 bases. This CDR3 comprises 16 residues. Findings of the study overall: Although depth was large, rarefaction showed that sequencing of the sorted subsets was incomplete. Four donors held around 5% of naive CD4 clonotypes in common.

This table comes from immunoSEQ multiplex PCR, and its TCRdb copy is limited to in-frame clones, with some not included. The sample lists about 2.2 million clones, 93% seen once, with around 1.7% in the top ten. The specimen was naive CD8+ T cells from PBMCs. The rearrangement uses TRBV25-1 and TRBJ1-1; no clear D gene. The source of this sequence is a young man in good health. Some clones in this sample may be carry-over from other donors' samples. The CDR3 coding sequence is TGTGCCAGCAGTGAGGGCCATACGCCCCTGAACACTGAAGCTTTCTTT. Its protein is CASSEGHTPLNTEAFF.